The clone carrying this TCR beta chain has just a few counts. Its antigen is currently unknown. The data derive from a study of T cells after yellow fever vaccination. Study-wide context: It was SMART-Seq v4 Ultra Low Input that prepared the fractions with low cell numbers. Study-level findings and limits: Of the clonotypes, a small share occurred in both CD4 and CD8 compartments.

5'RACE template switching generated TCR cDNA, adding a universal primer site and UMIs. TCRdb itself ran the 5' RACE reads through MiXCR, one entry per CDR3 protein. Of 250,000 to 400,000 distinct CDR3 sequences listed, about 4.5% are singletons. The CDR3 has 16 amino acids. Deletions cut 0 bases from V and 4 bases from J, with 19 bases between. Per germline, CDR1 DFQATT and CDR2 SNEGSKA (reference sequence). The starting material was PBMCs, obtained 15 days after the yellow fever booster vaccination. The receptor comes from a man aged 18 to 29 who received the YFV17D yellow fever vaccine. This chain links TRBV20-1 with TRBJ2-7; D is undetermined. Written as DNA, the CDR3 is TGCAGTGCTAGAGATAGAAGGCAGGATGTTAGTTACGAGCAGTACTTC. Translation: CSARDRRQDVSYEQYF.